This T cell receptor (beta chain) was profiled in a study of T cells of healthy individuals. Each CDR3 protein is one row after TCRdb ran MiXCR on the 5' RACE reads. Of 40,000 to 60,000 distinct CDR3 sequences in the sample, 14% to 15% are singletons; the top ten hold about 16%. V lost 7 bases, J lost 5 bases, and 14 bases lay in between. Germline-derived CDR1 and CDR2 are ENHRY and SYGVKD. This CDR3 has 13 residues. This chain links TRBV10-3 with TRBJ1-1, with TRBD1 as a possible D gene (6 bases). This receptor was taken from a human donor in good health. CDR3 DNA sequence: TGTGCCATCACGGGGGCTGTGGGGACTGAAGCTTTCTTT. Protein: CAITGAVGTEAFF.